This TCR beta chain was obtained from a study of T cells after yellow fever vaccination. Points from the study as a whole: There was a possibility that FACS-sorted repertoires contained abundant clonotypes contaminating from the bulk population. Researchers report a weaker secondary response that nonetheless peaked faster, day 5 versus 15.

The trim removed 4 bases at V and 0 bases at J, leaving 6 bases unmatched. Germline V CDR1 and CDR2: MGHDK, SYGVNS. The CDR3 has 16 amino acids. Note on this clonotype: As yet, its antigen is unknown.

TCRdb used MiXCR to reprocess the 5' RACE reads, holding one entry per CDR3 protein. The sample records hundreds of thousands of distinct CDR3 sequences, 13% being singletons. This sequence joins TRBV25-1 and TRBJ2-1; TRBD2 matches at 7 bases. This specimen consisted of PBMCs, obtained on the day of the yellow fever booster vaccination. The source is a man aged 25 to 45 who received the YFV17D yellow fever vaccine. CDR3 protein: CASSGAGRSSYNEQFF. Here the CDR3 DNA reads TGTGCCAGCAGTGGAGCGGGACGGAGCTCCTACAATGAGCAGTTCTTC.